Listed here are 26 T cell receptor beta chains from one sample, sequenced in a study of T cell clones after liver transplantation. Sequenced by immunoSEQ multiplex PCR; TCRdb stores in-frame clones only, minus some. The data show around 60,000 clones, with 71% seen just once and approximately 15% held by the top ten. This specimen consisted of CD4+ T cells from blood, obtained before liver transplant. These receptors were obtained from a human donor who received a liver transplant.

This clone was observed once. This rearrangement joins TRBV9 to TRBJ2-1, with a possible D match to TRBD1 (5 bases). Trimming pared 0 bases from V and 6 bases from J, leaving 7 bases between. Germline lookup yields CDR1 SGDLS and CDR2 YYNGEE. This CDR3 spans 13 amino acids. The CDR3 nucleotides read TGTGCCAGCAGCGTAGCAGGGTCCAATGAGCAGTTCTTC. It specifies CASSVAGSNEQFF.

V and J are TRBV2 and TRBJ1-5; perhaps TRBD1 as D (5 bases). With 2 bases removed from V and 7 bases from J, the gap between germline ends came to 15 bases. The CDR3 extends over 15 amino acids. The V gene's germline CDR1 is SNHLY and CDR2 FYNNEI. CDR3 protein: CASSELGGENQPQHF. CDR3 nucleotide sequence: TGTGCCAGCAGTGAATTGGGGGGAGAAAACCAGCCCCAGCATTTT.

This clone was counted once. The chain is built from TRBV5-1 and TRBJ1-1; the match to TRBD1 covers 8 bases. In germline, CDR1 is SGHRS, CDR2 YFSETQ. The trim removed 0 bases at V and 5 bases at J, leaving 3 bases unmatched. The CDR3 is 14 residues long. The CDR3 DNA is TGCGCCAGCAGCTTGGCAGGGGGCCCAACTGAAGCTTTCTTT. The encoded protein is CASSLAGGPTEAFF.

The chain's CDR3 is CASSESPGTGLGEKLFF. For the CDR3, the DNA is TGTGCCAGCAGTGAAAGTCCCGGGACAGGGTTAGGTGAAAAACTGTTTTTT. V gene TRBV6-1 combines with J gene TRBJ1-4; 9 nucleotides line up with TRBD1. This CDR3 has 17 amino acids. J lost 7 bases, V lost 2 bases, and 11 bases had no gene match. Germline V gene lookup returns CDR1 MNHNS and CDR2 SASEGT.

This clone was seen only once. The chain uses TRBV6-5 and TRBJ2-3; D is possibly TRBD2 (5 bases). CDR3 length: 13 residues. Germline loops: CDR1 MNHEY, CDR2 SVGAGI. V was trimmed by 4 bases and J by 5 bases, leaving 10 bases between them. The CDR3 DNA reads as TGTGCCAGCAGTTCGGGGTGGAGAGATACGCAGTATTTT. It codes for CASSSGWRDTQYF.

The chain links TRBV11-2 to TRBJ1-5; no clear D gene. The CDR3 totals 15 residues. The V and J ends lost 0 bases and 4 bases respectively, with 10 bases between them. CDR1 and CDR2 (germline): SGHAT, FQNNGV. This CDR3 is CASSLDGGENQPQHF. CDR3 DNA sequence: TGTGCCAGCAGCTTAGATGGTGGAGAGAATCAGCCCCAGCATTTT. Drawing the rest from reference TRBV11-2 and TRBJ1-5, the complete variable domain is EAGVAQSPRYKIIEKRQSVAFWCNPISGHATLYWYQQILGQGPKLLIQFQNNGVVDDSQLPKDRFSAERLKGVDSTLKIQPAKLEDSAVYLCASSLDGGENQPQHFGDGTRLSIL.

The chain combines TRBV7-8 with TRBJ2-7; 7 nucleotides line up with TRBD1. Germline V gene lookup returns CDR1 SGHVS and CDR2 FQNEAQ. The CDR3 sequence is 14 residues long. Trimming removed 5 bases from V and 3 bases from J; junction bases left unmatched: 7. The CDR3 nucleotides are TGTGCCAGCAGCACCTACAGGGGTGGCTACGAGCAGTACTTC. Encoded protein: CASSTYRGGYEQYF. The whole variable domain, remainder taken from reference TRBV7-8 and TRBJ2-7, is GAGVSQSPRYKVAKRGQDVALRCDPISGHVSLFWYQQALGQGPEFLTYFQNEAQLDKSGLPSDRFFAERPEGSVSTLKIQRTQQEDSAVYLCASSTYRGGYEQYFGPGTRLTVT.

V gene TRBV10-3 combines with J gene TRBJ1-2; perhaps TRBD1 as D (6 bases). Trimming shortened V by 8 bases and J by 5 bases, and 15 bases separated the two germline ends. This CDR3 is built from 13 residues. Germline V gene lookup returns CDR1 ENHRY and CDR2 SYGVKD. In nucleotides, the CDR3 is TGTGCCATCGCTCCGGGGGGCGCATATGGCTACACCTTC. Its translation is CAIAPGGAYGYTF.

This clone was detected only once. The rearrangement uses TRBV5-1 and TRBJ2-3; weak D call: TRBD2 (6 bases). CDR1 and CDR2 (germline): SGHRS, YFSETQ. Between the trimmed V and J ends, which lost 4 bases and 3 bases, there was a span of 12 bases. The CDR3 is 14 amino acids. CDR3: CASSAGTATDTQYF. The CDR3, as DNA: TGCGCCAGCAGCGCGGGGACTGCGACAGATACGCAGTATTTT.

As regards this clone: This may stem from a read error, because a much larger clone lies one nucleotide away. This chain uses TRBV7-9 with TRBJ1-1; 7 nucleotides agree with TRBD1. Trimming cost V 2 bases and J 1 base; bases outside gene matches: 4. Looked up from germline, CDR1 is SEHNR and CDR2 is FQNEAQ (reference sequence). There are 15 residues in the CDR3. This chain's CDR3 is CASSLTGVGNTEAFF. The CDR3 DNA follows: TGTGCCAGCAGCTTAACAGGGGTCGGGAACACTGAAGCTTTCTTT.

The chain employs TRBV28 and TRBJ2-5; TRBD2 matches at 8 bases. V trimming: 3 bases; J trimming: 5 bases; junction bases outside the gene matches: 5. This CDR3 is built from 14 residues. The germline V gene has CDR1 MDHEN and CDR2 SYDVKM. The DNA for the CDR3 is TGTGCCAGCAGTTTGCGGACTAGCTGGGAGACCCAGTACTTC. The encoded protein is CASSLRTSWETQYF.

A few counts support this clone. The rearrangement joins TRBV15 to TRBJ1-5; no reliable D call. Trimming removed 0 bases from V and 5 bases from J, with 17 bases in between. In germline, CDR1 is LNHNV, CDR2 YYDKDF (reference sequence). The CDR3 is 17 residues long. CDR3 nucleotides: TGTGCCACCAGCAGAGAGAGAAGGGCGGGTCCGGATCAGCCCCAGCATTTT. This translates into CATSRERRAGPDQPQHF.

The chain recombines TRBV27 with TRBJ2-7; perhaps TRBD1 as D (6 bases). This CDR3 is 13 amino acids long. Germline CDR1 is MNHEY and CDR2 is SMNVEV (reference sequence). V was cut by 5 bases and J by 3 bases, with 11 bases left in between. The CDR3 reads CASSIGQIYEQYF. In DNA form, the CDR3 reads TGTGCCAGCAGTATCGGACAGATCTACGAGCAGTACTTC.

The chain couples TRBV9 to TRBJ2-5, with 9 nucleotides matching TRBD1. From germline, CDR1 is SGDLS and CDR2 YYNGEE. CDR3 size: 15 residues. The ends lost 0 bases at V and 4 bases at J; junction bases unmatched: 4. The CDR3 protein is CASSVGTGAGETQYF. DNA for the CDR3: TGTGCCAGCAGCGTAGGGACAGGGGCAGGAGAGACCCAGTACTTC.

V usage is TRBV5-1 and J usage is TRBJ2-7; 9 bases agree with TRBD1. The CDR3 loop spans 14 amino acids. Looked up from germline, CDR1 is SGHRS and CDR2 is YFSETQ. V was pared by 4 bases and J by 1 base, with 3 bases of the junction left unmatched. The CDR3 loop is CASSAGTGSYEQYF. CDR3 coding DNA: TGCGCCAGCAGCGCCGGGACAGGGTCCTACGAGCAGTACTTC.

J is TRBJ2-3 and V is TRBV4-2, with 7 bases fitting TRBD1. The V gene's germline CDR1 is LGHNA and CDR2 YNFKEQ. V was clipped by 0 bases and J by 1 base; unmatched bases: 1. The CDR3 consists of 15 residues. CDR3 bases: TGTGCCAGCAGCCAAGACGGACAGGGCACAGATACGCAGTATTTT. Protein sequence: CASSQDGQGTDTQYF.

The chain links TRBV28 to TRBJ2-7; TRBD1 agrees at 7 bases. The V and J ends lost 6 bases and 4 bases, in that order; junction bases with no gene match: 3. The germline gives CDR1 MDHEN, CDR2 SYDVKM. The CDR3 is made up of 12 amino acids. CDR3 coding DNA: TGTGCCAGCAGAAAGACAGGGTACGAGCAGTACTTC. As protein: CASRKTGYEQYF.

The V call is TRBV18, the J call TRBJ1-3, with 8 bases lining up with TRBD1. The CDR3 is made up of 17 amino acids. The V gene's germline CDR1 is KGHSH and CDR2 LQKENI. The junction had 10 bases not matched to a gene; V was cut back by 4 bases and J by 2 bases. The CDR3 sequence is CASSRPGQDSPGNTIYF. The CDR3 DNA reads TGTGCCAGCTCACGACCGGGACAGGACTCTCCTGGAAACACCATATATTTT.

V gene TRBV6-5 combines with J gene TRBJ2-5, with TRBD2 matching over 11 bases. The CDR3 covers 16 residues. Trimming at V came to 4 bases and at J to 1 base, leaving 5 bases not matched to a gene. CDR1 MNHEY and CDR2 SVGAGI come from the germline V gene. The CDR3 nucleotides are TGTGCCAGCAGTTCGTTCCTAGCGGGGGGCCAAGAGACCCAGTACTTC. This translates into CASSSFLAGGQETQYF.

The CDR3 sequence is CASRPGGANTGELFF. The CDR3 DNA sequence: TGTGCCAGCAGGCCGGGGGGGGCCAACACCGGGGAGCTGTTTTTT. The J gene is TRBJ2-2, the V gene TRBV9, with 8 bases lining up with TRBD2. Trimming at V came to 5 bases and at J to 2 bases, leaving 5 bases not matched to a gene. Germline V CDR1 and CDR2: SGDLS, YYNGEE. This CDR3 is built from 15 residues.

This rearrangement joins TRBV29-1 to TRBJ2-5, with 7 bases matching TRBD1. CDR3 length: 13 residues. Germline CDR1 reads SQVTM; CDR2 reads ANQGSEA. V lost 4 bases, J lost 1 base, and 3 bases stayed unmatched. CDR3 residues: CSVAGTAQETQYF. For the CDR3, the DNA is TGCAGCGTTGCCGGGACAGCCCAAGAGACCCAGTACTTC.

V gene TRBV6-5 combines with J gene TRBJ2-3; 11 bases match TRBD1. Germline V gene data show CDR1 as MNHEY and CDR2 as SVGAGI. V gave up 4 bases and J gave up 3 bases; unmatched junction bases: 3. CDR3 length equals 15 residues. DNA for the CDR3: TGTGCCAGCAGTTTCGGACAGGGGGCTACAGATACGCAGTATTTT. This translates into CASSFGQGATDTQYF.

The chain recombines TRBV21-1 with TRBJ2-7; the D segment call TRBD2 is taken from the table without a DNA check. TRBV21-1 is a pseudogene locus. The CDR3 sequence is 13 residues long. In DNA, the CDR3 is TGTGCCAGCAGCAAAGCTCCGTCCTACGAGCAGTACTTC. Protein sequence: CASSKAPSYEQYF.

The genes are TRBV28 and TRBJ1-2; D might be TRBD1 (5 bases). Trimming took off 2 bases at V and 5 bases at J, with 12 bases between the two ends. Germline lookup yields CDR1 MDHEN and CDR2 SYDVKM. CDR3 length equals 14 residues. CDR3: CASSLQGPPYGYTF. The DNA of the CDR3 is TGTGCCAGCAGTTTACAGGGCCCTCCTTATGGCTACACCTTC.

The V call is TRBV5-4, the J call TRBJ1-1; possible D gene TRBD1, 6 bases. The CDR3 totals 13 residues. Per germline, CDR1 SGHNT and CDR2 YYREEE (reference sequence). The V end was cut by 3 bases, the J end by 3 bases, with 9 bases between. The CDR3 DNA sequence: TGTGCCAGCAGCTCTCCAGGGGACACTGAAGCTTTCTTT. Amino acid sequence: CASSSPGDTEAFF.

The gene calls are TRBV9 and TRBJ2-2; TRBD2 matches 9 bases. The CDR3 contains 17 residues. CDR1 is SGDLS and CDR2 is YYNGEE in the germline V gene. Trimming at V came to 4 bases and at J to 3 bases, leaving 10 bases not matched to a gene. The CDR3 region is CASSPVAGGSYTGELFF. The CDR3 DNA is TGTGCCAGCAGCCCAGTGGCGGGGGGGTCGTACACCGGGGAGCTGTTTTTT.